Each of the 31 T cell receptor beta chains below was sequenced from the same sample in a study of T cell repertoires in ileal Crohn's disease. Assay: immunoSEQ multiplex PCR; the TCRdb copy retains only in-frame clones and omits some. The data show 15,000 to 20,000 clones, roughly 70% seen once. Material: ileal tissue. The receptors were gathered from an adult with Crohn's disease.

The gene calls are TRBV6-1 and TRBJ2-7; D may be TRBD2 (6 bases). Trimming removed 7 bases at V and 6 bases at J, with 13 bases between. Germline V gene data show CDR1 as MNHNS and CDR2 as SASEGT. CDR3 length equals 12 residues. CDR3 amino acids: CASIPGEGEQYF. The CDR3 DNA follows: TGTGCCAGCATACCGGGGGAAGGCGAGCAGTACTTC.

The chain uses TRBV7-6 and TRBJ2-1; 8 nucleotides align to TRBD2. The ends lost 6 bases at V and 7 bases at J; junction bases unmatched: 11. The CDR3 has 15 amino acids. The germline gives CDR1 SGHVS, CDR2 FNYEAQ. The CDR3 loop reads CASSFWTSPGNEQFF. In DNA, the CDR3 is TGTGCCAGCAGTTTTTGGACTAGCCCAGGGAATGAGCAGTTCTTC.

The chain carries TRBV30 and TRBJ2-1; 7 bases map to TRBD2. With 3 bases clipped from V and 7 bases from J, the junction kept 6 bases outside the gene matches. The CDR3 contains 13 residues. Per the germline V gene, CDR1 is GTSNPN and CDR2 is SVGIG (reference sequence). The CDR3 DNA reads TGTGCCTGGAGGGCGGGAGTGGGGAATGAGCAGTTCTTC. Amino acid sequence: CAWRAGVGNEQFF.

The chain is built from TRBV15 and TRBJ1-5; a possible D gene is TRBD1 (6 bases). The CDR3 runs to 15 residues. From germline, CDR1 is LNHNV and CDR2 YYDKDF (reference sequence). Between the trimmed V and J ends, which lost 0 bases and 6 bases, there was a span of 12 bases. The CDR3 coding sequence is TGTGCCACCAGCAGAGATCACAGGGTACGTCAGCCCCAGCATTTT. Translated: CATSRDHRVRQPQHF.

V gene TRBV7-2 combines with J gene TRBJ2-7, with 7 bases that match TRBD1. Germline lookup yields CDR1 SGHTA and CDR2 FQGNSA. V shed 3 bases, J shed 0 bases, and the junction held 2 bases outside the gene matches. The CDR3 spans 14 residues. Written as DNA, the CDR3 is TGTGCCAGCAGCTTCCAGGGGGTCTCCTACGAGCAGTACTTC. Encoded protein: CASSFQGVSYEQYF.

The CDR3 protein is CASSIGTGNTEAFF. In DNA form, the CDR3 reads TGTGCCAGTAGTATAGGGACAGGGAATACTGAAGCTTTCTTT. V and J are TRBV19 and TRBJ1-1; 8 bases fit TRBD1. The CDR3 spans 14 residues. CDR1 LNHDA and CDR2 SQIVND come from the germline V gene (reference sequence). V shed 1 base, J shed 5 bases, and the junction held 3 bases outside the gene matches.

This clone was counted a single time. The chain's CDR3 is CASSGTGGNYGYTF. The CDR3 DNA reads TGTGCCAGCAGTGGGACAGGGGGGAACTATGGCTACACCTTC. The chain recombines TRBV28 with TRBJ1-2; TRBD1 aligns across 11 bases. The CDR3 has 14 residues. Germline CDR1 is MDHEN and CDR2 is SYDVKM. V lost 5 bases, J lost 2 bases, and 1 base stayed unmatched.

The CDR3 loop is CASSGVGAGKNTGELFF. The CDR3 DNA follows: TGTGCCAGCAGCGGGGTAGGGGCAGGGAAGAACACCGGGGAGCTGTTTTTT. The chain has TRBV9 and TRBJ2-2; D is possibly TRBD1 (5 bases). The germline CDR1 and CDR2 sequences are SGDLS and YYNGEE. CDR3 length: 17 amino acids. Trimming shortened V by 3 bases and J by 1 base, and 16 bases separated the two germline ends.

This clone has just a few counts. In the same sample, other DNA sequences code for this CDR3. V gene TRBV29-1 combines with J gene TRBJ2-3; 9 bases are a match to TRBD1. Losses at the gene ends were 1 base for V and 2 bases for J; bases not matched to a gene: 4. CDR3 size: 15 residues. The germline V gene encodes CDR1 SQVTM and CDR2 ANQGSEA. This CDR3 reads CSVEGGTGNTDTQYF. In DNA form, the CDR3 reads TGCAGCGTTGAAGGAGGGACAGGGAACACAGATACGCAGTATTTT.

The chain joins TRBV23-1 to TRBJ2-7; 13 bases fit TRBD2. TRBV23-1 is labeled an ORF, and its function is uncertain. J lost 5 bases, V lost 3 bases, and 4 bases had no gene match. CDR3 length: 15 residues. CDR3 coding DNA: TGCGCCAGCAGTCAGGGACTAGCGGGAAAAAACGAGCAGTACTTC. The encoded protein is CASSQGLAGKNEQYF.

V is TRBV5-1 and J is TRBJ2-3; possible D gene TRBD2, 5 bases. Deletions cut 1 base from V and 2 bases from J, with 11 bases between. The CDR3 consists of 15 residues. Germline CDR1 SGHRS, CDR2 YFSETQ. In nucleotides, the CDR3 is TGCGCCAGCAGCTTGCAAGCGGCATACACAGATACGCAGTATTTT. Translation: CASSLQAAYTDTQYF.

To note about this clone: The sample contains more than one DNA sequence encoding this CDR3. V is TRBV2 and J is TRBJ1-5, with 7 bases aligning to TRBD1. The germline V gene encodes CDR1 SNHLY and CDR2 FYNNEI. The CDR3 sequence is 14 residues long. The J segment lost 5 bases and the V segment lost 1 base, leaving 2 bases of the junction unmatched. CDR3 sequence (DNA): TGTGCCAGCAGTGAAGACAGGGGAGATCAGCCCCAGCATTTT. Translation gives CASSEDRGDQPQHF.

Concerning this clone: Relative to the germline gene, one junction end is altered; a read error may explain this. This rearrangement joins TRBV15 to TRBJ1-2; D is perhaps TRBD1 (5 bases). CDR1 and CDR2 from the germline V gene are LNHNV and YYDKDF (reference sequence). The CDR3 consists of 12 residues. CDR3 region: CATSRGGDKEDF. For the CDR3, the DNA is TGTGCCACCAGCAGGGGGGGAGACAAGGAAGACTTC.

CDR3 sequence: CASSPTGGSYEQYF. CDR3 sequence (DNA): TGTGCCAGCAGCCCGACAGGGGGGTCCTACGAGCAGTACTTC. The chain joins TRBV5-4 to TRBJ2-7, with TRBD1 matching over 9 bases. Germline V lookup: CDR1 SGHNT, CDR2 YYREEE (reference sequence). The CDR3 consists of 14 residues. V was clipped by 4 bases and J by 1 base; unmatched bases: 3.

V usage is TRBV28 and J usage is TRBJ1-1; 8 nucleotides line up with TRBD1. The CDR3 has 16 residues. The germline V gene has CDR1 MDHEN and CDR2 SYDVKM. V was clipped by 4 bases and J by 4 bases; unmatched bases: 11. The CDR3, as DNA: TGTGCCAGCAGTTCCATGCCAGGGGGCCGGGGCACTGAAGCTTTCTTT. Protein sequence: CASSSMPGGRGTEAFF.

V gene TRBV30 combines with J gene TRBJ1-2; TRBD1 aligns across 9 bases. CDR3 size: 11 residues. The germline gives CDR1 GTSNPN, CDR2 SVGIG (reference sequence). V lost 5 bases and J lost 8; bases outside the gene matches: 3. This CDR3 is CAWGQGTGYTF. Written as DNA, the CDR3 is TGTGCCTGGGGACAGGGGACCGGCTACACCTTC.

The V gene is TRBV19, the J gene TRBJ1-2; possible D gene TRBD1, 6 bases. CDR3 length: 14 residues. CDR1 and CDR2 (germline): LNHDA, SQIVND (reference sequence). Between the trimmed V and J ends, which lost 0 bases and 4 bases, there was a span of 9 bases. The CDR3 DNA is TGTGCCAGTAGTATAGACAGGGGCCGCTATGGCTACACCTTC. Its protein is CASSIDRGRYGYTF.

The chain recombines TRBV11-2 with TRBJ2-2; 12 bases map to TRBD2. V dropped 5 bases and J dropped 8; count of bases not matched to a gene: 12. The CDR3 totals 17 residues. Germline-derived CDR1 and CDR2 are SGHAT and FQNNGV. CDR3 sequence (DNA): TGTGCCAGCAGCCGTCGGGGGACTAGCGGGTTCCAAGGGGAGCTGTTTTTT. Its protein is CASSRRGTSGFQGELFF.

This sequence joins TRBV6-5 and TRBJ2-7; 7 nucleotides align to TRBD2. The CDR3 contains 14 residues. V lost 7 bases to trimming and J lost 0 bases; unmatched junction nucleotides: 6. Germline CDR1 reads MNHEY; CDR2 reads SVGAGI. The CDR3 region is CASTLASGSYEQYF. DNA for the CDR3: TGTGCCAGCACGTTGGCTAGCGGCTCCTACGAGCAGTACTTC.

CDR3 residues: CASSPWTGGDIQYF. The DNA for the CDR3 is TGTGCCAGCAGCCCTTGGACGGGGGGGGACATTCAGTACTTC. The chain uses TRBV11-2 and TRBJ2-4; 8 bases agree with TRBD2. J was trimmed by 8 bases and V by 5 bases; bases with no gene match: 8. Germline V gene data show CDR1 as SGHAT and CDR2 as FQNNGV. This CDR3 contains 14 residues.

The chain links TRBV29-1 to TRBJ2-3; TRBD1 aligns across 9 bases. From germline, CDR1 is SQVTM and CDR2 ANQGSEA. V shed 1 base, J shed 0 bases, and the junction held 2 bases outside the gene matches. The CDR3 contains 15 residues. CDR3 region: CSVEGGTGSTDTQYF. The CDR3 coding sequence is TGCAGCGTTGAAGGCGGGACAGGGAGCACAGATACGCAGTATTTT.

The V gene is TRBV5-1, the J gene TRBJ2-5, with D possibly matching TRBD1 (6 bases). The CDR3 has 14 amino acids. Germline-derived CDR1 and CDR2 are SGHRS and YFSETQ. With 5 bases removed from V and 1 base from J, the gap between germline ends came to 12 bases. CDR3 residues: CASSTGLFQETQYF. The CDR3 bases are TGCGCCAGCAGTACAGGGTTATTCCAAGAGACCCAGTACTTC.

The gene calls are TRBV9 and TRBJ2-6, with D possibly being TRBD2 (6 bases). V shed 1 base and J shed 4 bases, with 12 bases lying between them. CDR1 is SGDLS, CDR2 YYNGEE, per germline. This CDR3 spans 16 amino acids. In DNA, the CDR3 is TGTGCCAGCAGCGTACCGCGGGAAGGGGGGGCCAACGTCCTGACTTTC. Encoded protein: CASSVPREGGANVLTF.

The rearrangement links TRBV11-2 to TRBJ1-1, with D tentatively TRBD1 (5 bases). V lost 3 bases, J lost 0 bases, and 14 bases lay in between. Germline CDR1 is SGHAT and CDR2 is FQNNGV. The CDR3 sequence is 16 residues long. CDR3 DNA sequence: TGTGCCAGCAGCTTTAACTCTATAGGGGTGAACACTGAAGCTTTCTTT. Amino acids: CASSFNSIGVNTEAFF. Complete variable domain (other parts from reference TRBV11-2 and TRBJ1-1): EAGVAQSPRYKIIEKRQSVAFWCNPISGHATLYWYQQILGQGPKLLIQFQNNGVVDDSQLPKDRFSAERLKGVDSTLKIQPAKLEDSAVYLCASSFNSIGVNTEAFFGQGTRLTVV.

This rearrangement joins TRBV7-2 to TRBJ2-3, with TRBD2 matching 8 bases. Germline CDR1 SGHTA, CDR2 FQGNSA. Trimming cost V 2 bases and J 4 bases; bases outside gene matches: 11. The CDR3 length is 17 residues. CDR3 DNA sequence: TGTGCCAGCAGCTTATCTTGGGGCGGGGGGACCTCAGATACGCAGTATTTT. Its translation: CASSLSWGGGTSDTQYF.

The chain links TRBV7-3 to TRBJ2-5; tentative D call: TRBD1 (5 bases). Trimming took off 6 bases at V and 0 bases at J, with 14 bases between the two ends. This CDR3 spans 15 amino acids. Per the germline V gene, CDR1 is SGHTA and CDR2 is FQGTGA. The CDR3 DNA follows: TGTGCCAGCAGTTTGGAAGGGGCCAACCAAGAGACCCAGTACTTC. Translation: CASSLEGANQETQYF. Full variable domain (outside the CDR3, taken from reference TRBV7-3 and TRBJ2-5): GAGVSQTPSNKVTEKGKYVELRCDPISGHTALYWYRQSLGQGPEFLIYFQGTGAADDSGLPNDRFFAVRPEGSVSTLKIQRTERGDSAVYLCASSLEGANQETQYFGPGTRLLVL.

This rearrangement joins TRBV11-3 to TRBJ1-2, with D tentatively TRBD1 (6 bases). The CDR3 runs to 14 residues. Deletions cut 5 bases from V and 1 base from J, with 11 bases between. Germline CDR1 reads SGHNT; CDR2 reads YENEEA. CDR3 sequence: CASSKDSNNYGYTF. In nucleotides, the CDR3 is TGTGCCAGCAGCAAGGACAGCAATAACTATGGCTACACCTTC.

The V gene is TRBV5-1, the J gene TRBJ2-1, with D possibly matching TRBD1 (7 bases). This CDR3 is built from 15 residues. V shed 4 bases and J shed 4 bases, with 15 bases lying between them. The germline gives CDR1 SGHRS, CDR2 YFSETQ. The CDR3 is CASSQEGAGYNEQFF. CDR3 DNA: TGCGCCAGCAGCCAGGAGGGGGCGGGGTACAATGAGCAGTTCTTC.

The chain combines TRBV2 with TRBJ1-1; 7 bases map to TRBD1. This CDR3 is built from 14 residues. Germline CDR1 SNHLY, CDR2 FYNNEI. V was pared by 6 bases and J by 7 bases, with 11 bases of the junction left unmatched. The CDR3 loop reads CASRSDRAGGEAFF. The CDR3 nucleotides are TGTGCCAGCAGATCTGACAGGGCTGGGGGTGAAGCTTTCTTT. Variable domain in full (rest from reference TRBV2 and TRBJ1-1): EPEVTQTPSHQVTQMGQEVILRCVPISNHLYFYWYRQILGQKVEFLVSFYNNEISEKSEIFDDQFSVERPDGSNFTLKIRSTKLEDSAMYFCASRSDRAGGEAFFGQGTRLTVV.

In DNA form, the CDR3 reads TGTGCCAGCAGTGAATTGGGGAGCTATGGCTACACCTTC. Protein product: CASSELGSYGYTF. The chain employs TRBV6-1 and TRBJ1-2, with D unclear. CDR1 and CDR2 (germline): MNHNS, SASEGT. CDR3 length: 13 residues. V was trimmed by 2 bases and J by 4 bases, leaving 8 bases between them.

This sequence joins TRBV30 and TRBJ1-1; TRBD1 might be the D (6 bases). The CDR3 loop spans 15 amino acids. V lost 7 bases and J lost 4, with 22 bases in between. The germline V gene has CDR1 GTSNPN and CDR2 SVGIG (reference sequence). CDR3 sequence reads: CALLAGVSGVTEAFF. CDR3 nucleotide sequence: TGTGCCTTACTAGCGGGAGTGTCAGGGGTCACTGAAGCTTTCTTT.